A selection of T cell receptor beta chains follows, all from one sample in a study of blood T cell repertoires in COVID-19. Sequencing used immunoSEQ multiplex PCR; TCRdb keeps in-frame clones, though not all of them. The sample includes over 400,000 clones, around 90% seen only once; the top ten take under 8.5%. Sequencing used peripheral blood. The receptors stem from a woman between 50 and 59 years old with COVID-19, enrolled during active disease. Both conserved end residues are part of each CDR3. The D gene is left open where the match is weak. The listing skips clone size in some rows; elsewhere it reads once, few, many or a size class.

D gene	J gene	V gene	clone size	CDR3 DNA	CDR3 protein
NA	TRBJ1-2	TRBV6-6	NA	TGTGCCAGCAGTTACGCTGGCGAGGCCTATGGCTACACCTTC	CASSYAGEAYGYTF
TRBD1	TRBJ2-1	TRBV5-5	NA	TGTGCCAGCAGCCCCAGGACAGGGGCCTACAATGAGCAGTTCTTC	CASSPRTGAYNEQFF
NA	TRBJ1-4	TRBV5-4	NA	TGTGCCAGCAGCCTTGAAAGAGGGTATGGAGAAAAACTGTTTTTT	CASSLERGYGEKLFF
NA	TRBJ1-5	TRBV12-3/TRBV12-4	NA	TGTGCCAGCAGTACTGGGGGGCAGCCCCAGCATTTT	CASSTGGQPQHF
TRBD1	TRBJ2-3	TRBV11-2	NA	TGTGCCAGCACCCAGGGACAGGTTCGGGGAGATACGCAGTATTTT	CASTQGQVRGDTQYF
NA	TRBJ1-1	TRBV5-5	NA	TGTGCCAGCAGCTTGTTGGACTCCGCTCGGACTGAAGCTTTCTTT	CASSLLDSARTEAFF
NA	TRBJ2-1	TRBV25-1	NA	TGTGCCAGCAGTAACAGGCGGGGCGGGCAGTTCTTC	CASSNRRGGQFF
TRBD1	TRBJ2-7	TRBV6-6	NA	TGTGCCAGCAGTCGACAGGGGCCACCCTACGAGCAGTACTTC	CASSRQGPPYEQYF
NA	TRBJ1-1	TRBV18	few	TGTGCCAGCTCTCCTACGTTATACCTGAACACTGAAGCTTTCTTT	CASSPTLYLNTEAFF
TRBD2	TRBJ2-4	TRBV19	once	TGTGCCAGTGGGGGGGTAGCCAAAAACATTCAGTACTTC	CASGGVAKNIQYF
NA	TRBJ1-5	TRBV11-2	once	TGTGCCAGCAGCCCCACTCCGGCCTTCGGAGGTAATCAGCCCCAGCATTTT	CASSPTPAFGGNQPQHF